The rows below give T cell receptor beta chains drawn from one sample of a study of CD39 and CD103 CD8 tumor-infiltrating T cells. Data came from immunoSEQ multiplex PCR; TCRdb stores just in-frame clones and leaves some out. Seen here are around 400 clones, about 60% observed once, and the top ten hold less than 30%. The material sequenced was CD39+ CD103+ CD8+ T cells sorted from a lymph node. These receptors were collected from a human donor with head and neck squamous cell carcinoma. Each CDR3 is given without its conserved first and last residue. Each record gives: V gene, CDR3 protein.

v_gene: TRBV19; CDR3aa: ASSKAPEGGEQF
v_gene: TRBV6-5; CDR3aa: ASSPRGFVYNEQF
v_gene: TRBV4-1; CDR3aa: ASSQMTGFRTEAF
v_gene: TRBV10-2; CDR3aa: ASSESTEAF
v_gene: TRBV2; CDR3aa: ASSGLTGGTDTQY
v_gene: TRBV4-1; CDR3aa: ASSPGLAGASYEQY
v_gene: TRBV29-1; CDR3aa: SVEGTTTSNYGYT
v_gene: TRBV15; CDR3aa: AATTGVNTEAF
v_gene: TRBV6-1; CDR3aa: ASSEAGGDISNQPQH
v_gene: TRBV4-1; CDR3aa: ASSHRTGYTEAF
v_gene: TRBV19; CDR3aa: ASSLFGMGGQANSYEQY
v_gene: TRBV13; CDR3aa: ASSLRGGSF
v_gene: TRBV5-1; CDR3aa: ASSLVSGGEQY
v_gene: TRBV18; CDR3aa: ASSESTNTEAF
v_gene: TRBV4-1; CDR3aa: ASSQGPQGVANQPQH
v_gene: TRBV5-1; CDR3aa: ASRVDSTDTQY
v_gene: TRBV27; CDR3aa: ASSPFFGRQPQH
v_gene: TRBV19; CDR3aa: ASSIVPEGSEQF
v_gene: TRBV5-5; CDR3aa: ASSPLSGTSGFNEQF
v_gene: TRBV29-1; CDR3aa: SVESWAGELF
v_gene: TRBV5-1; CDR3aa: ASSFSGGSSYEQY